Here is one T cell receptor (beta chain) with its context. No antigen is known for it. The investigators reverse transcribed all of the isolated RNA, so they sequenced expressed TCRB transcripts. Measured with immunoSEQ multiplex PCR; TCRdb has only the in-frame clones, and not every one. This table holds 350,000 to 400,000 clones, less than 15% found once. This sample is part of a study of beta chain features in type 1 diabetes. A CD45RO/CCR7/CD25/CD127/CD95/CD27 panel sorted naive, central memory, regulatory and stem cell-like memory CD4+ cells. Overall study findings and caveats: Researchers cautioned that cDNA sequencing could over-represent cells with high TCR expression.

Looked up from germline, CDR1 is SGHRS and CDR2 is YFSETQ. The CDR3 has 15 residues. Trimming cost V 7 bases and J 2 bases; bases outside gene matches: 10. The TCR sequence derives from a woman younger than 30 in good health. Sample: naive CD4+ T cells from blood. The V and J genes are TRBV5-1 and TRBJ2-3, with TRBD2 matching 7 bases. In nucleotides, the CDR3 is TGCGCCAGCTCGACCCCAGCGGGACCCACAGATACGCAGTATTTT. Translated: CASSTPAGPTDTQYF.